This T cell receptor (gamma chain) comes out of a study of gamma-delta T cells after stem cell transplantation. This clone was counted a few times. Per the germline V gene, CDR1 is EGSNGY and CDR2 is YDSYNSKV. The V gene end was trimmed by 1 base and the J gene end by 3 bases; junction bases not matched to a gene: 6. The CDR3 spans 14 residues. TCRdb reprocessed the RT-PCR reads through CATT. This sample yields some 350 gamma-chain clones, of which 13% to 15% are seen a single time; about 67% belongs to the top ten. The TCR was taken from a human donor. It is not recorded whose cells these are; they may come from a transplant donor. The chain carries TRGV2 and TRGJ1 or TRGJ2. The material sequenced was gamma-delta T cells. CDR3 in amino acids: CATWDGGSYYKKLF. DNA of the CDR3: TGTGCCACCTGGGACGGAGGGAGTTATTATAAGAAACTCTTT.